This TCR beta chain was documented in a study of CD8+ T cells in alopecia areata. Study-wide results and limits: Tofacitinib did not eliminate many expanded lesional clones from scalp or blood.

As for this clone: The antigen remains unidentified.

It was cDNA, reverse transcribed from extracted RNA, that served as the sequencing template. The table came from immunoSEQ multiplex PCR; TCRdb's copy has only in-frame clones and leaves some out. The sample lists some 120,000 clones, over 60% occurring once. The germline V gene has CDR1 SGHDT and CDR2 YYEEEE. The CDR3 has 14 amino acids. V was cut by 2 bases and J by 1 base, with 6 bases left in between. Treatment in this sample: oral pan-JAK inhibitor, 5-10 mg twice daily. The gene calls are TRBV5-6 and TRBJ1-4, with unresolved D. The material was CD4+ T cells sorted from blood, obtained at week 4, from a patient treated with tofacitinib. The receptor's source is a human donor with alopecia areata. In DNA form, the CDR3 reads TGTGCCAGCAGCTTTCCAGGAACTAATGAAAAACTGTTTTTT. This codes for CASSFPGTNEKLFF. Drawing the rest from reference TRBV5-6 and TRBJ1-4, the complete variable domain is DAGVTQSPTHLIKTRGQQVTLRCSPKSGHDTVSWYQQALGQGPQFIFQYYEEEERQRGNFPDRFSGHQFPNYSSELNVNALLLGDSALYLCASSFPGTNEKLFFGSGTQLSVL.